This T cell receptor beta chain was captured by sequencing in a study of T cells in Graves' hyperthyroidism and ophthalmopathy. Overall study results and limits: Expanded thyroid clonotypes (above 0.001) were mostly also found in blood.

Comments on this clonotype: Its antigen is unidentified.

Amplified regions were TCR beta CDR3 sequences from RNA transcripts. The TCR CDR3 first-round RT-PCR relied on the HTBI primer set. TCRdb passed the multiplex PCR reads through MiXCR, listing each CDR3 protein once. The table has some 700,000 distinct CDR3 sequences, about 18% seen once. V trimming: 4 bases; J trimming: 4 bases; junction bases outside the gene matches: 9. Germline V CDR1 and CDR2: SGHAT, FQNNGV. The CDR3 has 16 residues. This rearrangement joins TRBV11-2 to TRBJ2-7; 11 bases agree with TRBD1. The receptor was derived from a man aged 50 to 59 with Graves' hyperthyroidism. The specimen was blood. CDR3 sequence: CASSSPGTGGTYEQYF. The CDR3 bases are TGTGCCAGCAGCTCTCCCGGGACAGGGGGTACGTACGAGCAGTACTTC.